The 28 T cell receptor beta chains in this list originate from one sample, sequenced in a study of T cell responses to AZD1222 COVID-19 vaccine. TCRdb's table, derived via immunoSEQ multiplex PCR, lists solely in-frame clones and lacks some. The table lists over 110,000 clones, roughly 93% of them singletons. Material: peripheral blood, obtained 28 days after the second AZD1222 dose. The receptors here all came from an adult who received the AZD1222 COVID-19 vaccine.

This rearrangement joins TRBV27 to TRBJ2-1; unclear D gene. Germline V gene data show CDR1 as MNHEY and CDR2 as SMNVEV (reference sequence). Trimming took 5 bases from V and 6 from J, leaving 17 bases between them. The CDR3 covers 15 residues. The CDR3 DNA reads as TGTGCCAGCAGTATTTACGGGTACGGTTCCAATGAGCAGTTCTTC. This translates into CASSIYGYGSNEQFF.

The gene calls are TRBV7-2 and TRBJ2-7; 7 bases are shared with TRBD2. The V and J ends lost 2 bases and 2 bases, in that order; junction bases with no gene match: 6. The CDR3 runs to 15 residues. From germline, CDR1 is SGHTA and CDR2 FQGNSA. This chain's CDR3 is CASSLWGRAPYEQYF. The CDR3, as DNA: TGTGCCAGCAGCTTATGGGGGAGGGCCCCCTACGAGCAGTACTTC.

V is TRBV23-1 and J is TRBJ2-5; D call uncertain. TRBV23-1 is filed as an ORF, its function uncertain. The CDR3 is 12 residues long. The V gene lost 11 bases and the J gene lost 1 base, with 11 bases spanning the gap. The CDR3 sequence is CAETQVQETQYF. In DNA form, the CDR3 reads TGCGCCGAAACCCAGGTCCAAGAGACCCAGTACTTC.

The chain carries TRBV30 and TRBJ1-1; maybe TRBD1 (6 bases). Trimming removed 2 bases at V and 5 bases at J, with 15 bases between. This CDR3 comprises 14 residues. CDR1 is GTSNPN and CDR2 is SVGIG in the germline V gene (reference sequence). For the CDR3, the DNA is TGTGCCTGGAGTACCCTGGGGGGGCAAACTGAAGCTTTCTTT. It encodes CAWSTLGGQTEAFF.

The V gene is TRBV10-2, the J gene TRBJ2-1; D possibly uses TRBD1 or TRBD2 (6 bases each). Germline CDR1 is WSHSY and CDR2 is SAAADI. This CDR3 has 18 amino acids. V lost 2 bases and J lost 7, with 24 bases in between. The CDR3 here is CASSEVKRGGPTGNEQFF. In nucleotides, the CDR3 is TGCGCCAGCAGTGAGGTGAAGAGAGGGGGGCCTACTGGGAATGAGCAGTTCTTC.

The chain links TRBV28 to TRBJ1-6; no firm D call. CDR3 length: 17 residues. The V and J ends lost 6 bases and 7 bases respectively, with 22 bases between them. Germline loops: CDR1 MDHEN, CDR2 SYDVKM. CDR3 coding DNA: TGTGCCAGCAGCCGGATGCTCTCAAGGGAGGGAAATTCACCCCTCCACTTT. Amino acids: CASSRMLSREGNSPLHF.

The chain recombines TRBV28 with TRBJ2-3, with D perhaps assigned TRBD1 or TRBD2 (6 bases each). V lost 4 bases and J lost 4, with 18 bases in between. CDR1 and CDR2 from the germline V gene are MDHEN and SYDVKM. This CDR3 comprises 16 residues. CDR3 sequence: CASSSPSGGRADTQYF. The DNA for the CDR3 is TGTGCCAGCAGTTCCCCCTCTGGGGGGCGGGCAGATACGCAGTATTTT.

The chain recombines TRBV11-2 with TRBJ2-5; TRBD2 agrees at 8 bases. V lost 2 bases and J lost 1; bases outside the gene matches: 9. CDR1 and CDR2 (germline): SGHAT, FQNNGV. The CDR3 loop spans 17 amino acids. The CDR3 loop is CASSLNLREGRQETQYF. The DNA for the CDR3 is TGTGCCAGCAGCTTAAATTTACGGGAGGGACGCCAAGAGACCCAGTACTTC. The full variable domain, with the rest looked up from reference TRBV11-2 and TRBJ2-5, is EAGVAQSPRYKIIEKRQSVAFWCNPISGHATLYWYQQILGQGPKLLIQFQNNGVVDDSQLPKDRFSAERLKGVDSTLKIQPAKLEDSAVYLCASSLNLREGRQETQYFGPGTRLLVL.

The J gene is TRBJ2-5, the V gene TRBV28, with D maybe TRBD2 (6 bases). Germline assignment: CDR1 MDHEN and CDR2 SYDVKM. V gave up 3 bases and J gave up 5 bases, with 10 bases separating them. The CDR3 is 13 amino acids. The CDR3 sequence: CASSFRGGETQYF. Here the CDR3 DNA reads TGTGCCAGCAGTTTTCGGGGAGGTGAGACCCAGTACTTC.

V usage is TRBV18 and J usage is TRBJ2-2, with D uncertain. CDR1 and CDR2 (germline): KGHSH, LQKENI. This CDR3 contains 15 residues. Trimming took 3 bases from V and 5 from J, leaving 13 bases between them. CDR3 amino acids: CASSPEREVTGELFF. In DNA form, the CDR3 reads TGTGCCAGCTCACCGGAAAGGGAAGTAACCGGGGAGCTGTTTTTT.

The gene calls are TRBV19 and TRBJ1-3; no definite D call. CDR1 is LNHDA, CDR2 SQIVND, per germline (reference sequence). V lost 5 bases and J 8 bases, leaving 13 bases between the germline ends. The CDR3 is 13 amino acids. The CDR3 DNA follows: TGTGCCAGTAGTTTTGCGGGCTCGGACACCATATATTTT. Its protein is CASSFAGSDTIYF.

The genes are TRBV28 and TRBJ2-1, with D uncertain. The ends were cut back, 3 bases at V and 4 bases at J, with 4 bases in the middle. The CDR3 has 12 residues. Looked up from germline, CDR1 is MDHEN and CDR2 is SYDVKM. The CDR3 region is CASSFGYNEQFF. In nucleotides, the CDR3 is TGTGCCAGCAGTTTCGGTTACAATGAGCAGTTCTTC. Based on the CDR3 plus reference TRBV28 and TRBJ2-1, the full variable domain is DVKVTQSSRYLVKRTGEKVFLECVQDMDHENMFWYRQDPGLGLRLIYFSYDVKMKEKGDIPEGYSVSREKKERFSLILESASTNQTSMYLCASSFGYNEQFFGPGTRLTVL.

The V gene is TRBV14, the J gene TRBJ1-1, with a tentative D call TRBD1 (5 bases). Looked up from germline, CDR1 is SGHDN and CDR2 is FVKESK. V was clipped by 5 bases and J by 1 base, with 8 bases between them. This CDR3 contains 13 residues. The CDR3 DNA follows: TGTGCCAGCAGCTATGGGGGGAACACTGAAGCTTTCTTT. It specifies CASSYGGNTEAFF.

This clone has a handful of counts. J is TRBJ1-6 and V is TRBV19; TRBD1 agrees at 10 bases. The trim removed 6 bases at V and 12 bases at J, leaving 2 bases unmatched. There are 12 residues in the CDR3. Per the germline V gene, CDR1 is LNHDA and CDR2 is SQIVND (reference sequence). CDR3 region: CASRTGGLPLHF. Here the CDR3 DNA reads TGTGCCAGTAGGACAGGGGGCTTACCCCTCCACTTT.

This chain connects TRBV10-3 to TRBJ1-4; maybe TRBD1 (6 bases). V was shortened by 6 bases and J by 3 bases, with 8 bases between the two germline ends. The germline V gene has CDR1 ENHRY and CDR2 SYGVKD. The CDR3 runs 13 residues. The CDR3 DNA reads as TGTGCCATCAGGGGGGCGTCTAATGAAAAACTGTTTTTT. Amino acids: CAIRGASNEKLFF.

The DNA of the CDR3 is TGCGCCAGCAGCTTGACTCCAGGCTATGGCTACACCTTC. Translation gives CASSLTPGYGYTF. The chain joins TRBV4-1 to TRBJ1-2, with D unclear. The V end was cut by 5 bases, the J end by 4 bases, with 11 bases between. The CDR3 has 13 residues. From germline, CDR1 is MGHRA and CDR2 YSYEKL.

The chain joins TRBV5-1 to TRBJ1-4; maybe TRBD1 (5 bases). V was trimmed by 0 bases and J by 6 bases, leaving 9 bases between them. Germline V CDR1 and CDR2: SGHRS, YFSETQ. This CDR3 is 14 amino acids long. In DNA, the CDR3 is TGCGCCAGCAGCTTGGACCAGGGAGATGAAAAACTGTTTTTT. The encoded protein is CASSLDQGDEKLFF.

The J gene is TRBJ1-2, the V gene TRBV5-4, with D perhaps matching TRBD1 (5 bases). V was cut by 4 bases and J by 6 bases, with 22 bases left in between. Germline CDR1 is SGHNT and CDR2 is YYREEE (reference sequence). This CDR3 is built from 16 residues. For the CDR3, the DNA is TGTGCCAGCAGCCAGAAATGGGTCAGGGTTGATAATGGCTACACCTTC. It encodes CASSQKWVRVDNGYTF.

The chain couples TRBV2 to TRBJ1-1; no firm D call. Germline CDR1 is SNHLY and CDR2 is FYNNEI. The CDR3 consists of 14 residues. The V gene lost 5 bases and the J gene lost 0 bases, with 10 bases spanning the gap. The CDR3 DNA is TGTGCCAGCAGTCGACACAATATGAACACTGAAGCTTTCTTT. As protein: CASSRHNMNTEAFF.

The chain uses TRBV28 and TRBJ1-5; TRBD1 might be the D (5 bases). Germline V lookup: CDR1 MDHEN, CDR2 SYDVKM. There are 16 residues in the CDR3. Between the trimmed V and J ends, which lost 3 bases and 0 bases, there was a span of 12 bases. CDR3 amino acids: CASSLGVRVSNQPQHF. CDR3 in DNA: TGTGCCAGCAGTTTGGGGGTCAGGGTTAGCAATCAGCCCCAGCATTTT.

The V and J genes are TRBV27 and TRBJ1-2; TRBD1 aligns across 7 bases. There are 15 residues in the CDR3. Germline V lookup: CDR1 MNHEY, CDR2 SMNVEV (reference sequence). Trimming cost V 1 base and J 4 bases; bases outside gene matches: 6. This chain's CDR3 is CASSLFAGGAYGYTF. CDR3 DNA: TGTGCCAGCAGTTTATTCGCAGGGGGAGCCTATGGCTACACCTTC.

V and J are TRBV16 and TRBJ1-1; D is unresolved. CDR1 and CDR2 (germline): KGHSY, FQNENV. V lost 2 bases to trimming and J lost 8 bases, with 3 bases between them. This CDR3 comprises 10 residues. This chain's CDR3 is CASSQGEAFF. The CDR3 DNA is TGTGCCAGCAGCCAAGGAGAAGCTTTCTTT. Variable domain in full (rest from reference TRBV16 and TRBJ1-1): GEEVAQTPKHLVRGEGQKAKLYCAPIKGHSYVFWYQQVLKNEFKFLISFQNENVFDETGMPKERFSAKCLPNSPCSLEIQATKLEDSAVYFCASSQGEAFFGQGTRLTVV.

The chain links TRBV7-2 to TRBJ2-7; D call uncertain. The DNA end favors TRBJ2-5, so the J call may be wrong. Per the germline V gene, CDR1 is SGHTA and CDR2 is FQGNSA. The CDR3 has 11 amino acids. This chain's CDR3 is CASSLVQTQYF. CDR3 sequence (DNA): TGTGCCAGCAGCTTAGTCCAGACCCAGTACTTC.

V usage is TRBV10-3 and J usage is TRBJ1-1; D is undetermined. Looked up from germline, CDR1 is ENHRY and CDR2 is SYGVKD. The CDR3 loop spans 14 amino acids. V was cut by 1 base and J by 1 base, with 7 bases left in between. The CDR3 loop reads CAISELVGNTEAFF. For the CDR3, the DNA is TGTGCCATCAGTGAGTTAGTGGGGAACACTGAAGCTTTCTTT.

V usage is TRBV3-1 (or the pseudogene TRBV3-2) and J usage is TRBJ1-4; a weak D match, TRBD1 (5 bases). Germline assignment: CDR1 LGHDT and CDR2 YNNKEL (reference sequence). Trimming took off 1 base at V and 4 bases at J, with 7 bases between the two ends. The CDR3 consists of 14 residues. This chain's CDR3 is CASSQVRGNEKLFF. The CDR3 DNA follows: TGTGCCAGCAGCCAAGTAAGGGGTAATGAAAAACTGTTTTTT.

This chain links TRBV7-9 with TRBJ1-6, with TRBD1 as a possible D gene (5 bases). This CDR3 region has 16 residues. V shed 5 bases and J shed 4 bases, with 15 bases lying between them. Germline V gene lookup returns CDR1 SEHNR and CDR2 FQNEAQ (reference sequence). Here the CDR3 DNA reads TGTGCCAGCAGCCAAGGGACCCTCAAGTATAATTCACCCCTCCACTTT. Translated, it gives CASSQGTLKYNSPLHF.

The V call is TRBV29-1, the J call TRBJ1-2, with TRBD1 identical over 7 bases. Germline assignment: CDR1 SQVTM and CDR2 ANQGSEA. CDR3 length equals 12 residues. Germline trimming cut 7 bases from V and 6 bases from J; bases unmatched to any gene: 8. The CDR3 DNA reads TGCAGCGGGGGAGGGACAGTAGATGGCTACACCTTC. It is translated as CSGGGTVDGYTF.

This chain links TRBV6-5 with TRBJ1-4; D gene ambiguous. Trimming cost V 4 bases and J 8 bases, with 20 bases left between them. The CDR3 sequence is 16 residues long. Germline V gene lookup returns CDR1 MNHEY and CDR2 SVGAGI. The chain's CDR3 is CASSFSFKATGEKLFF. Here the CDR3 DNA reads TGTGCCAGCAGTTTTTCTTTTAAGGCCACGGGGGAAAAACTGTTTTTT.